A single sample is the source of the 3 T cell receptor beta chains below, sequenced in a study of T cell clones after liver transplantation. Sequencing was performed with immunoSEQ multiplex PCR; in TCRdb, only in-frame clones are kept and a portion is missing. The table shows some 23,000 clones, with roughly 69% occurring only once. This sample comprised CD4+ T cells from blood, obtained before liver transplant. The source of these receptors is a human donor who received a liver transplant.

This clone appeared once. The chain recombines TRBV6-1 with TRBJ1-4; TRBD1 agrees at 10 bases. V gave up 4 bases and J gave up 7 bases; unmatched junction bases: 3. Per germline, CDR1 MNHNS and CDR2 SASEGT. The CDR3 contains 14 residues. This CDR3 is CASSGQGAGEKLFF. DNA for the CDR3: TGTGCCAGCAGTGGACAGGGGGCGGGTGAAAAACTGTTTTTT.

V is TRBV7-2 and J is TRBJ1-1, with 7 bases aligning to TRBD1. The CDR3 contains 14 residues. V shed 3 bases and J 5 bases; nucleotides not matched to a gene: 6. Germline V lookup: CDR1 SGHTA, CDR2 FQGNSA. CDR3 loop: CASSFLQGRTEAFF. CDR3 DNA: TGTGCCAGCAGCTTCTTACAGGGGAGGACTGAAGCTTTCTTT.

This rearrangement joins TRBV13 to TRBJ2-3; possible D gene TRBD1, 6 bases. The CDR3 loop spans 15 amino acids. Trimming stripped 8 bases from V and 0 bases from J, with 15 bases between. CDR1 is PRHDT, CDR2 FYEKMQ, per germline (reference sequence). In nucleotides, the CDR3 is TGTGCCAGCGTACGTTTGGGACAAAGCACAGATACGCAGTATTTT. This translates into CASVRLGQSTDTQYF.